Here is one T cell receptor beta chain with its context. The CDR3 contains 14 residues. V trimming: 6 bases; J trimming: 1 base; junction bases outside the gene matches: 1. The V gene's germline CDR1 is SQVTM and CDR2 ANQGSEA. The sample comes from a study of cytomegalovirus exposure and HLA in healthy donors. Primers: 60 Vbeta forward and 13 Jbeta reverse. Repertoires were generated with immunoSEQ multiplex PCR, while TCRdb's copy carries only in-frame clones and drops some. The sample has 80,000 to 95,000 clones; roughly 76% are singletons. This TCR was recovered from a woman in her thirties in good health and CMV-seronegative. The chain uses TRBV29-1 and TRBJ2-5; 14 nucleotides match TRBD2. The sample comprised PBMCs. CDR3 in DNA: TGCAGCGTCGGACTAGCGGGAGGCCAAGAGACCCAGTACTTC. It codes for CSVGLAGGQETQYF.